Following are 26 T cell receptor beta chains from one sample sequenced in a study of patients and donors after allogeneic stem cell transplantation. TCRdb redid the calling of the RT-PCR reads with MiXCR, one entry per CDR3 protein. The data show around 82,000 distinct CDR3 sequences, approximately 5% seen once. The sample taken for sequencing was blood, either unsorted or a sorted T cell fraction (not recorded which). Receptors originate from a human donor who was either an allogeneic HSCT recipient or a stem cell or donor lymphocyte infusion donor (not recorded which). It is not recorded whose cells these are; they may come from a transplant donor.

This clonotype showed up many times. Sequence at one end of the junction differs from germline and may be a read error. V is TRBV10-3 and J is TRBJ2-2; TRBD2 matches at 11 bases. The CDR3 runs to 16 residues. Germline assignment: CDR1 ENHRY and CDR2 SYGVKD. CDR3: CAISASGGSNTGELFF. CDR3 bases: TGTGCCATCAGTGCTAGCGGGGGGTCGAACACCGGAGAGCTGTTTTTT.

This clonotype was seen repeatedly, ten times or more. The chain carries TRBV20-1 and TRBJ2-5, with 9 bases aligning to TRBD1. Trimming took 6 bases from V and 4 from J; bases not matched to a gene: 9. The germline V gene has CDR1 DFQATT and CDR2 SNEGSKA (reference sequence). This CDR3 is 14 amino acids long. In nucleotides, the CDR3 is TGCAGTGCCAGCGACAGGGGGGGTTCAGAGACCCAGTACTTC. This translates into CSASDRGGSETQYF.

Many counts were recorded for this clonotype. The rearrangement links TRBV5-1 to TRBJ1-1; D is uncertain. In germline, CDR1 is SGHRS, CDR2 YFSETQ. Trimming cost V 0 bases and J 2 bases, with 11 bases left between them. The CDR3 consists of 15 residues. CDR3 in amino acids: CASSLVVGGNTEAFF. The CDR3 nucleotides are TGCGCCAGCAGCTTGGTTGTAGGCGGCAACACTGAAGCTTTCTTT.

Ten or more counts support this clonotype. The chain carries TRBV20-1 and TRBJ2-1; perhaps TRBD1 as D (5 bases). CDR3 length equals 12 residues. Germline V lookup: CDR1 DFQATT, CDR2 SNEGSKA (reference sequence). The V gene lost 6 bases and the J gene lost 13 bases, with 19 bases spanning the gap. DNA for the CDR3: TGCAGTGCCTCTAACGCAGGGTCCCCCCAGTTCTTC. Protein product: CSASNAGSPQFF.

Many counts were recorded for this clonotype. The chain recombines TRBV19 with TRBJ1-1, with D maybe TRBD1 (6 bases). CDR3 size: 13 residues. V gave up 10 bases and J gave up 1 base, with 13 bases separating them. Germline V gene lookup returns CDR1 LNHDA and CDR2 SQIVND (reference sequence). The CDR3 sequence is CANTTGPNTEAFF. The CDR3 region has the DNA TGTGCCAACACGACAGGACCGAACACTGAAGCTTTCTTT.

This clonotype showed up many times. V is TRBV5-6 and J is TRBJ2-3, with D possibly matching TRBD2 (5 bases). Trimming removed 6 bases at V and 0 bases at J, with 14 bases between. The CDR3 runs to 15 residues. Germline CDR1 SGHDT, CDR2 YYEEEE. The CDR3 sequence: CASKWRRPSTDTQYF. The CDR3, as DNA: TGTGCCAGCAAGTGGAGGAGACCCAGCACAGATACGCAGTATTTT.

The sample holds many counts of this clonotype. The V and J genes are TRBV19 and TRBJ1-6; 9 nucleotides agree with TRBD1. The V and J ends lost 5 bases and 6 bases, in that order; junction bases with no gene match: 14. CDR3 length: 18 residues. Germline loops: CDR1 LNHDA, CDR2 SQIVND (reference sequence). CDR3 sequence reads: CASSSPPGTGRGNSPLHF. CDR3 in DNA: TGTGCCAGTAGTTCCCCTCCCGGGACAGGGAGAGGTAATTCACCCCTCCACTTT.

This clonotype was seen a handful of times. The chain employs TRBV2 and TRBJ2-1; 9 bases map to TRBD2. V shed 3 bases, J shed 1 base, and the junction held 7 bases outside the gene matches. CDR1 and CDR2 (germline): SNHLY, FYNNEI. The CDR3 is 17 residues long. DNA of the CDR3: TGTGCCAGCAGTGACGGGGCGGGGGGGCCGTCCTACAATGAGCAGTTCTTC. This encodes CASSDGAGGPSYNEQFF.

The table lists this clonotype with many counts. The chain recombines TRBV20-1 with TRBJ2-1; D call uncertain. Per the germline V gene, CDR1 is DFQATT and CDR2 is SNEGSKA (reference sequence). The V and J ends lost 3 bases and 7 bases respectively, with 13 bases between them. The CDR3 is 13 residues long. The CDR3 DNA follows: TGCAGTGCTAGGTCCCCCGCCGGGAATGAGCAGTTCTTC. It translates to CSARSPAGNEQFF.

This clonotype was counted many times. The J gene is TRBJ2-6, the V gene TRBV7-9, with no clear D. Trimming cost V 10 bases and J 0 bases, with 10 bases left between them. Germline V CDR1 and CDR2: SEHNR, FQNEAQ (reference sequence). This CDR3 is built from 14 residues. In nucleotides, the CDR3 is TGTGCCAACCCTCCTCACTCTGGGGCCAACGTCCTGACTTTC. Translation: CANPPHSGANVLTF.

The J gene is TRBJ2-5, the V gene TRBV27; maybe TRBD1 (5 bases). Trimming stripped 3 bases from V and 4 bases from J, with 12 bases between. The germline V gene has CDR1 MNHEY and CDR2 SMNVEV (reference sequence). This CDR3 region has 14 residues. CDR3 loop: CASSFGATRETQYF. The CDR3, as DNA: TGTGCCAGCAGTTTTGGGGCCACTCGAGAGACCCAGTACTTC.

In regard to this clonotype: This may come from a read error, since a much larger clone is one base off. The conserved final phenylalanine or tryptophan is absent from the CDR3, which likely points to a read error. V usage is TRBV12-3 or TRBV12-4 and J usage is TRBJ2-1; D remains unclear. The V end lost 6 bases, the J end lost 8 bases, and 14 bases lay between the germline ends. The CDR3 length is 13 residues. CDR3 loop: CASRRTLTDEQFL. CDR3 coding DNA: TGTGCCAGCAGGAGGACCTTAACGGATGAGCAGTTCCTC.

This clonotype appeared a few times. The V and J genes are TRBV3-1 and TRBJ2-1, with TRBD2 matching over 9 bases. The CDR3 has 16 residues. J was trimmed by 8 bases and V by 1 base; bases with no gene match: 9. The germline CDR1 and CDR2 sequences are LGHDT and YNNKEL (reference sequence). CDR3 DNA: TGTGCCAGCAGCCAAGTTGCGGGAGGGCCTAGGGATGAGCAGTTCTTC. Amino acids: CASSQVAGGPRDEQFF.

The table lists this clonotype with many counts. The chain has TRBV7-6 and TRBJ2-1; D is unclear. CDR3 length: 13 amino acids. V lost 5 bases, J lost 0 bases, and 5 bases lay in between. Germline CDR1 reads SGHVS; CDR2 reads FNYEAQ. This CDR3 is CASSRISYNEQFF. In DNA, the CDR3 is TGTGCCAGCAGCCGTATCTCCTACAATGAGCAGTTCTTC.

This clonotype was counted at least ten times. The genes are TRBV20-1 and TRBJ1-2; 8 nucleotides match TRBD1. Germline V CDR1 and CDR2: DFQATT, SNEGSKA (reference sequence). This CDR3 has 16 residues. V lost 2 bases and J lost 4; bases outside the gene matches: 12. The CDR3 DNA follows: TGCAGTGCTAGATCCAAGACAGGGGATCCAAGCTATGGCTACACCTTC. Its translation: CSARSKTGDPSYGYTF.

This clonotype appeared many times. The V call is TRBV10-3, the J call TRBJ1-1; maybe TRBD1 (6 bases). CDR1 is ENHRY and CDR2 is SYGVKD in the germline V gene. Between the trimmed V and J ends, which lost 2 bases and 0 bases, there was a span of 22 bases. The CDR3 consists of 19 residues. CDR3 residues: CAISEPAGGRRGLNTEAFF. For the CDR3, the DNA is TGTGCCATCAGTGAGCCTGCGGGGGGGCGACGGGGTCTGAACACTGAAGCTTTCTTT.

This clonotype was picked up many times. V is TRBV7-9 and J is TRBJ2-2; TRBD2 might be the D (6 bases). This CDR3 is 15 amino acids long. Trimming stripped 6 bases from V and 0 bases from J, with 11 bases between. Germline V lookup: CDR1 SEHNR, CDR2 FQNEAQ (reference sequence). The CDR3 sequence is CASREGSSNTGELFF. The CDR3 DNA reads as TGTGCCAGCAGGGAGGGGTCCTCGAACACCGGGGAGCTGTTTTTT.

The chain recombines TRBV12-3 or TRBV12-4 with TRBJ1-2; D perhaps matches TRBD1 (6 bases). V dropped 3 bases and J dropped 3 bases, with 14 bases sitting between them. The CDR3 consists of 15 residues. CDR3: CASSLAGGRHYGYTF. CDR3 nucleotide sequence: TGTGCCAGCAGTTTGGCCGGGGGCAGGCACTATGGCTACACCTTC.

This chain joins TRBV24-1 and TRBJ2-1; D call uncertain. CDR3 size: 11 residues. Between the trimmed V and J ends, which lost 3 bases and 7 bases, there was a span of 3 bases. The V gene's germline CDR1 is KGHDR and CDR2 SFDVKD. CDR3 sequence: CATSDPNEQFF. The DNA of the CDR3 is TGTGCCACCAGTGATCCTAATGAGCAGTTCTTC.

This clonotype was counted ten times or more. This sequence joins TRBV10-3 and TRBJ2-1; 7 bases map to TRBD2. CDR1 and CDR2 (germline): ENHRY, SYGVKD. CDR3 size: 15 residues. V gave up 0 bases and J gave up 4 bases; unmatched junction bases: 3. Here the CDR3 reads CAISESRERYNEQFF. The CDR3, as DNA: TGTGCCATCAGTGAGTCGCGGGAGAGGTACAATGAGCAGTTCTTC.

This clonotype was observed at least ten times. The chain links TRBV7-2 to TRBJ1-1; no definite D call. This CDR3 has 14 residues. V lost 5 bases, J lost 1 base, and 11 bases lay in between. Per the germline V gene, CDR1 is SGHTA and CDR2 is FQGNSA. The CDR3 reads CASSRGRWNTEAFF. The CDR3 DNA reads TGTGCCAGCAGCCGCGGACGCTGGAACACTGAAGCTTTCTTT. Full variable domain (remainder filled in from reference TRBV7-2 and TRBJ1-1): GAGVSQSPSNKVTEKGKDVELRCDPISGHTALYWYRQSLGQGLEFLIYFQGNSAPDKSGLPSDRFSAERTGGSVSTLTIQRTQQEDSAVYLCASSRGRWNTEAFFGQGTRLTVV.

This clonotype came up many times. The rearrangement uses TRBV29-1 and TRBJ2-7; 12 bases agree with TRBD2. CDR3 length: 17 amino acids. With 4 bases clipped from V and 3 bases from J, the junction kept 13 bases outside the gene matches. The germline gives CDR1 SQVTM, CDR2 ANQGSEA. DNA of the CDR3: TGCAGCGTTGCTGGGGGACCAGGACTAGCGGGACGCTACGAGCAGTACTTC. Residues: CSVAGGPGLAGRYEQYF.

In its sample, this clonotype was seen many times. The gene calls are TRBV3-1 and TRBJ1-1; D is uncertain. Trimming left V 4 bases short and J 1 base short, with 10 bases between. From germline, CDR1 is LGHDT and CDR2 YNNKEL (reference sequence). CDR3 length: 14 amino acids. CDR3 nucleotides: TGTGCCAGCAGCCCACGGCCCAGGAACACTGAAGCTTTCTTT. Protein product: CASSPRPRNTEAFF.

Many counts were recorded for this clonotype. The CDR3 sequence: CASFRAGAAPGNTIYF. The DNA of the CDR3 is TGTGCCAGCTTCAGGGCGGGGGCTGCTCCTGGAAACACCATATATTTT. V gene TRBV12-3 or TRBV12-4 combines with J gene TRBJ1-3, with D possibly being TRBD1 (6 bases). The V gene lost 8 bases and the J gene lost 2 bases, with 19 bases spanning the gap. This CDR3 has 16 residues.

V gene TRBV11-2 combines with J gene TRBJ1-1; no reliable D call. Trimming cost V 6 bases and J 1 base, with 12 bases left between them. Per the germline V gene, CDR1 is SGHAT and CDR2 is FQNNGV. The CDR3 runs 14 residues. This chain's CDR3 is CASRGLRRNTEAFF. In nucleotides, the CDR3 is TGTGCCAGCAGAGGTCTGAGGAGGAACACTGAAGCTTTCTTT.

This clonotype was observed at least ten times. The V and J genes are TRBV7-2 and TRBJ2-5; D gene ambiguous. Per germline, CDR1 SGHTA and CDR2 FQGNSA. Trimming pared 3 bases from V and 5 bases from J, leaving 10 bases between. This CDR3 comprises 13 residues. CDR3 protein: CASSFPWVETQYF. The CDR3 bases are TGTGCCAGCAGCTTCCCTTGGGTGGAGACCCAGTACTTC.